These T cell receptor beta chains were read from a single sample in a study of blood T cell repertoires in COVID-19. Assay used: immunoSEQ multiplex PCR; TCRdb lists only in-frame clones, some missing. The data hold roughly 190,000 clones, with more than 75% observed a single time. Sequenced material: peripheral blood. These TCRs come from a middle-aged man with active or convalescent COVID-19. CDR3s include the opening cysteine and the closing phenylalanine or tryptophan. The D gene is left open where the match is weak. Expanded clones are given a class, and other clones once, few, many or no size at all.

clone size: .; V gene: TRBV11-3; J gene: TRBJ2-7; D gene: .; CDR3 protein: CASSPARGLAYEQYF; CDR3 DNA: TGTGCCAGCAGCCCAGCCAGGGGATTAGCCTACGAGCAGTACTTC
clone size: .; V gene: TRBV5-4; J gene: TRBJ2-2; D gene: .; CDR3 protein: CASRPGSGHTGELFF; CDR3 DNA: TGTGCCAGCAGACCCGGCTCGGGACATACCGGGGAGCTGTTTTTT
clone size: once; V gene: TRBV5-4; J gene: TRBJ2-2; D gene: TRBD2; CDR3 protein: CASSAPGGNTGELFF; CDR3 DNA: TGTGCCAGCAGCGCTCCGGGGGGGAACACCGGGGAGCTGTTTTTT
clone size: .; V gene: TRBV25-1; J gene: TRBJ2-3; D gene: .; CDR3 protein: CASSPAGSTQYF; CDR3 DNA: TGTGCCAGCAGCCCAGCTGGGAGTACGCAGTATTTT
clone size: .; V gene: TRBV2; J gene: TRBJ1-1; D gene: .; CDR3 protein: CASSELGALNTEAFF; CDR3 DNA: TGTGCCAGCAGTGAATTGGGAGCATTGAACACTGAAGCTTTCTTT
clone size: .; V gene: TRBV18; J gene: TRBJ2-7; D gene: TRBD2; CDR3 protein: CASSPGLADSYEQYF; CDR3 DNA: TGTGCCAGCTCACCAGGACTAGCGGACTCCTACGAGCAGTACTTC
clone size: .; V gene: TRBV5-1; J gene: TRBJ2-5; D gene: TRBD2; CDR3 protein: CASSFLGLAGETQYF; CDR3 DNA: TGCGCCAGCAGCTTCCTGGGACTAGCGGGAGAGACCCAGTACTTC
clone size: .; V gene: TRBV6-5; J gene: TRBJ1-2; D gene: .; CDR3 protein: CASSYGQGMGYTF; CDR3 DNA: TGTGCCAGCAGTTACGGGCAGGGCATGGGCTACACCTTC
clone size: .; V gene: TRBV9; J gene: TRBJ2-1; D gene: TRBD2; CDR3 protein: CASSPTGGGSYNEQFF; CDR3 DNA: TGTGCCAGCAGCCCAACGGGGGGGGGCTCCTACAATGAGCAGTTCTTC
clone size: few; V gene: TRBV5-1; J gene: TRBJ1-6; D gene: .; CDR3 protein: CASSQDSGNSPLHF; CDR3 DNA: TGCGCCAGCAGCCAGGACAGTGGGAATTCACCCCTCCACTTT
clone size: few; V gene: TRBV6-5; J gene: TRBJ2-7; D gene: .; CDR3 protein: CASRADYEQYF; CDR3 DNA: TGTGCCAGCAGAGCCGACTACGAGCAGTACTTC
clone size: .; V gene: TRBV6-6; J gene: TRBJ1-1; D gene: .; CDR3 protein: CASKPGLSAEAFF; CDR3 DNA: TGTGCCAGCAAACCGGGTCTTTCGGCTGAAGCTTTCTTT
clone size: .; V gene: TRBV23-1; J gene: TRBJ2-7; D gene: .; CDR3 protein: CASSRPAGTPKLQRPYEQYF; CDR3 DNA: TGCGCCAGCAGTCGGCCGGCCGGGACACCCAAACTACAACGGCCCTACGAGCAGTACTTC
clone size: few; V gene: TRBV7-3; J gene: TRBJ2-3; D gene: .; CDR3 protein: CASSLSGQGSTDTQYF; CDR3 DNA: TGTGCCAGCAGCTTATCTGGCCAGGGGTCGACAGATACGCAGTATTTT
clone size: .; V gene: TRBV6-6; J gene: TRBJ1-3; D gene: TRBD1; CDR3 protein: CASSPTGSGNTIYF; CDR3 DNA: TGTGCCAGCAGTCCGACAGGGTCTGGAAACACCATATATTTT
clone size: .; V gene: TRBV24-1; J gene: TRBJ2-5; D gene: TRBD1; CDR3 protein: CATSPWGAGGLETQYF; CDR3 DNA: TGTGCCACCTCCCCCTGGGGGGCAGGGGGCTTGGAGACCCAGTACTTC
clone size: .; V gene: TRBV5-5; J gene: TRBJ1-5; D gene: .; CDR3 protein: CASRPQERGQPQHF; CDR3 DNA: TGTGCCAGCAGACCACAAGAAAGGGGTCAGCCCCAGCATTTT
clone size: once; V gene: TRBV28; J gene: TRBJ2-1; D gene: TRBD2; CDR3 protein: CASSLSGRIDNEQFF; CDR3 DNA: TGTGCCAGCAGTCTTAGCGGGAGGATCGACAATGAGCAGTTCTTC
clone size: .; V gene: TRBV2; J gene: TRBJ1-4; D gene: TRBD1; CDR3 protein: CASSETTGGYEKLFF; CDR3 DNA: TGTGCCAGCAGTGAAACGACAGGGGGCTATGAAAAACTGTTTTTT